Listed below are T cell receptor beta chains from one sample, sequenced in a study of T-cell reconstitution after alpha-beta-depleted transplantation in children. TCRdb itself ran the PCR reads through MiXCR, one entry per CDR3 protein. The data contain about 980,000 distinct CDR3 sequences, about 29% of them seen just once; the ten biggest clones take up about 28%. The sample consisted of PBMCs, mostly from graft donor cells, taken 360 days after TCRalphabeta/CD19-depleted stem cell transplant. Receptors were obtained from a boy less than two years old who had a stem cell transplant for SCID, so the T cells may come from the graft donor. Each CDR3 is given with its conserved first and last residue. A D gene is named only where the DNA matches it firmly. Where a row states a size, it is once, few, many or the class of an expanded clone; other rows omit it.

J gene	D gene	V gene	clone size	CDR3 protein	CDR3 DNA
TRBJ1-6	TRBD1	TRBV9	NA	CASSAHGGRQGGSPLHF	TGTGCCAGCAGCGCCCACGGGGGGCGACAGGGGGGTTCACCCCTCCACTTT
TRBJ1-4	TRBD1	TRBV7-9	NA	CASSRPRDSLNEKLFF	TGTGCCAGCAGCCGCCCCCGGGACAGCCTTAATGAAAAACTGTTTTTT
TRBJ2-1	NA	TRBV20-1	NA	CSASLVGNEQFF	TGCAGTGCTAGTCTAGTGGGCAATGAGCAGTTCTTC
TRBJ2-5	TRBD1	TRBV5-6	once	CDSIRGSQETQYF	TGTGACAGCATCAGGGGGTCCCAAGAGACCCAGTACTTC
TRBJ2-5	NA	TRBV27	NA	CASSLWDSAGETQYF	TGTGCCAGCAGTTTATGGGACTCCGCCGGGGAGACCCAGTACTTC
TRBJ2-5	NA	TRBV12-3/TRBV12-4	few	CASSLSRRWETQYF	TGTGCCAGCAGTTTGTCGAGGCGGTGGGAGACCCAGTACTTC
TRBJ2-3	NA	TRBV5-1	NA	CASSGGVWGDTQYF	TGCGCCAGCAGCGGTGGAGTTTGGGGAGATACGCAGTATTTT
TRBJ1-5	NA	TRBV5-5	few	CASSQGKSNQPQHF	TGTGCCAGCAGCCAGGGGAAAAGCAATCAGCCCCAGCATTTT
TRBJ2-3	NA	TRBV13	few	CASSTQTSTDTQYF	TGTGCCAGCAGCACACAGACTAGCACAGATACGCAGTATTTT
TRBJ2-1	TRBD2	TRBV13	NA	CASSFTLAGGNDEQFF	TGTGCCAGCAGCTTCACCTTAGCGGGGGGAAATGATGAGCAGTTCTTC
TRBJ1-1	NA	TRBV5-1	few	CASFKWPNTEAFF	TGCGCCAGCTTCAAATGGCCGAACACTGAAGCTTTCTTT
TRBJ1-2	NA	TRBV20-1	few	CSARPDLANYGYTF	TGCAGTGCTAGGCCGGACCTCGCTAACTATGGCTACACCTTC
TRBJ2-7	NA	TRBV10-3	NA	CAISAPGPGGWQYF	TGTGCCATCAGCGCGCCGGGACCCGGTGGTTGGCAGTACTTC
TRBJ1-1	NA	TRBV20-1	few	CSANEDSLNTEAFF	TGCAGTGCTAACGAGGACTCTTTGAACACTGAAGCTTTCTTT
TRBJ1-1	NA	TRBV6-5	NA	CASSYTMSAVGSTEAFF	TGTGCCAGCAGTTACACGATGTCCGCAGTGGGAAGCACTGAAGCTTTCTTT
TRBJ2-4	NA	TRBV30	few	CAWSVLGLAKNIQYF	TGTGCCTGGAGTGTACTGGGCCTAGCCAAAAACATTCAGTACTTC
TRBJ2-7	NA	TRBV5-1	NA	CASSLDLVAGEQYF	TGCGCCAGCAGCTTGGACCTAGTTGCCGGCGAGCAGTACTTC
TRBJ2-3	TRBD2	TRBV20-1	NA	CSARTGTSIDTQYF	TGCAGTGCTAGGACCGGGACTAGCATCGATACGCAGTATTTT
TRBJ2-7	TRBD2	TRBV6-5	many	CASSYAGTSGVLGYEQYF	TGTGCCAGCAGTTACGCCGGGACTAGCGGGGTCTTAGGCTACGAGCAGTACTTC
TRBJ2-7	NA	TRBV13	few	CASSLVSLEQYF	TGTGCCAGCAGCTTAGTCTCTCTCGAGCAGTACTTC
TRBJ2-7	TRBD1	TRBV5-1	NA	CASSSIRDSSYEQYF	TGCGCCAGCAGTTCAATCCGGGACAGCTCCTACGAGCAGTACTTC
TRBJ2-5	NA	TRBV10-3	few	CAISEYLGQIEQETQYF	TGTGCCATCAGTGAGTACCTTGGACAGATAGAACAAGAGACCCAGTACTTC
TRBJ2-3	NA	TRBV7-3	many	CASSLSGGDTQYF	TGTGCCAGCAGCTTGAGCGGCGGGGATACGCAGTATTTT
TRBJ1-1	TRBD1	TRBV10-3	few	CAITQGSVDEAFF	TGTGCCATAACACAGGGGTCGGTAGATGAAGCTTTCTTT
TRBJ2-1	NA	TRBV6-5	NA	CASSYQTGYNEQFF	TGTGCCAGCAGCTACCAGACTGGATACAATGAGCAGTTCTTC
TRBJ2-3	TRBD1	TRBV28	few	CASRDRGKSTDTQYF	TGTGCCAGCAGGGACAGGGGAAAGAGCACAGATACGCAGTATTTT
TRBJ1-6	NA	TRBV27	few	CASSWGFSYNSPLHF	TGTGCCAGCAGTTGGGGTTTCTCCTATAATTCACCCCTCCACTTT
TRBJ2-2	TRBD2	TRBV4-3	once	CASSQGALAGASGELFF	TGCGCCAGCAGCCAAGGTGCACTAGCGGGGGCCTCCGGGGAGCTGTTTTTT